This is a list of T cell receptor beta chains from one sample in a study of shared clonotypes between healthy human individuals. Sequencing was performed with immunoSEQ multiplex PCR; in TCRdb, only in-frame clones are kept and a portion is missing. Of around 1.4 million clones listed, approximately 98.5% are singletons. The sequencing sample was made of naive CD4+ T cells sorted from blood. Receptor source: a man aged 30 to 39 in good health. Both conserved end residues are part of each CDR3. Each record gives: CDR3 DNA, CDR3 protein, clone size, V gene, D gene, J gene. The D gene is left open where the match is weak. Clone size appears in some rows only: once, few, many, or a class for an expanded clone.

TGTGCCAGCAGCCCCGACTCGCGGAACACTGAAGCTTTCTTT,CASSPDSRNTEAFF,NA,TRBV9,NA,TRBJ1-1
TGCGCCAGCAGCCCCGACAGGGCCAGCTCCTACGAGCAGTACTTC,CASSPDRASSYEQYF,NA,TRBV5-1,TRBD1,TRBJ2-7
TGTGCCAGCAGGGACAGATCGGAGGGGGAGCAGTACTTC,CASRDRSEGEQYF,NA,TRBV5-4,NA,TRBJ2-7
TGTGCCACCTTAGCGGGAGTTGCCTACAATGAGCAGTTCTTC,CATLAGVAYNEQFF,once,TRBV10-3,TRBD2,TRBJ2-1
TGTGCCAGCAGTTTTACGCGATACTATGGCTACACCTTC,CASSFTRYYGYTF,NA,TRBV27,NA,TRBJ1-2
TGTGCCTGGAGTAGGACAGGGGGTCCCTCCTACGAGCAGTACTTC,CAWSRTGGPSYEQYF,NA,TRBV30,TRBD1,TRBJ2-7
TGTGCCAGCAGTTACACCTATCAGGCGAACACTGAAGCTTTCTTT,CASSYTYQANTEAFF,NA,TRBV6-5,NA,TRBJ1-1
TGTGCTAGTGGTCAACAGGCCGCGGGAGATACGCAGTATTTT,CASGQQAAGDTQYF,NA,TRBV12-5,NA,TRBJ2-3
TGTGCCAGCGATTATGGGGGGATCTCCTACGAGCAGTACTTC,CASDYGGISYEQYF,NA,TRBV2,NA,TRBJ2-7
TGTGCCAGCAGTTTGTATGAAAAACTGTTTTTT,CASSLYEKLFF,NA,TRBV28,NA,TRBJ1-4
TGCAGCGTTGAAAACAGGGTGATTGGTGAGCAGTTCTTC,CSVENRVIGEQFF,NA,TRBV29-1,NA,TRBJ2-1
TGTGCCAGCAGTGACCGGACAGGATCCTATGGCTACACCTTC,CASSDRTGSYGYTF,NA,TRBV28,TRBD1,TRBJ1-2
TGTGCCAGCAGGAGGAGGGGAGTATACGATATAGATACGCAGTATTTT,CASRRRGVYDIDTQYF,NA,TRBV28,NA,TRBJ2-3
TGTGCCAGCAGTGAAGCAATAAGAGACACCGGGGAGCTGTTTTTT,CASSEAIRDTGELFF,once,TRBV6-1,NA,TRBJ2-2